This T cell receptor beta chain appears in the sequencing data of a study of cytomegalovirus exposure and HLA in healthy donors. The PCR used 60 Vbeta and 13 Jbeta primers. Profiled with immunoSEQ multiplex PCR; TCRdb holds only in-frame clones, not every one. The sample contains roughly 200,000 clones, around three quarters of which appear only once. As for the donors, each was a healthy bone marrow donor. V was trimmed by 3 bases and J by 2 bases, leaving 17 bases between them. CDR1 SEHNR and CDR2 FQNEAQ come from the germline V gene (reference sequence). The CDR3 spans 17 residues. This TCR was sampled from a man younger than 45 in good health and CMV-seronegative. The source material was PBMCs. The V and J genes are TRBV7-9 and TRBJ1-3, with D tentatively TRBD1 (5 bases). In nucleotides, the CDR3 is TGTGCCAGCAGCTTTACAGGAGCTACAGGACCTGGAAACACCATATATTTT. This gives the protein CASSFTGATGPGNTIYF. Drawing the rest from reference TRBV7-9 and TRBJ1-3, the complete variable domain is DTGVSQNPRHKITKRGQNVTFRCDPISEHNRLYWYRQTLGQGPEFLTYFQNEAQLEKSRLLSDRFSAERPKGSFSTLEIQRTEQGDSAMYLCASSFTGATGPGNTIYFGEGSWLTVV.